One and the same sample provided the 11 T cell receptor beta chains below, sequenced in a study of a mutant IDH1 vaccine in newly diagnosed glioma. Profiling relied on immunoSEQ multiplex PCR, and the TCRdb table lists in-frame clones only, not all of them. Of over 10,000 clones listed, around 78% were seen once; the top ten hold approximately 4.1%. Time point in this sample: week 47, end of study. Vaccinated patients received 300 ug of mutant IDH1 20-mer peptide per dose, with topical imiquimod. Antigen specificity for these receptors is unknown. The source material was PBMCs, sampled from a glioma patient whose treatment included an IDH1 peptide vaccine. The receptors originated from a woman aged 40 to 50 with glioma.

V is TRBV19 and J is TRBJ2-1; tentatively, D is TRBD2 (7 bases). The CDR3 consists of 17 residues. Germline assignment: CDR1 LNHDA and CDR2 SQIVND (reference sequence). Trimming shortened V by 8 bases and J by 5 bases, and 25 bases separated the two germline ends. In nucleotides, the CDR3 is TGTGCCAGTTCCCGAAGGGGGGGAGCCAAAAGCGACAATGAGCAGTTCTTC. Protein product: CASSRRGGAKSDNEQFF.

The J gene is TRBJ1-6, the V gene TRBV14; the D is unclear. CDR1 and CDR2 from the germline V gene are SGHDN and FVKESK. The CDR3 contains 14 residues. The V end was cut by 3 bases, the J end by 11 bases, with 14 bases between. The CDR3 reads CASSHGGITTPLHF. In DNA form, the CDR3 reads TGTGCCAGCAGCCACGGAGGAATAACAACACCCCTCCACTTT.

The gene calls are TRBV6-5 and TRBJ1-3, with D maybe TRBD1 (6 bases). The CDR3 is 13 residues long. Germline CDR1 MNHEY, CDR2 SVGAGI. Trimming cost V 8 bases and J 4 bases, with 12 bases left between them. The CDR3 nucleotides are TGTGCCAGCTCACAGGGTCCAGGAAACACCATATATTTT. Protein product: CASSQGPGNTIYF.

The chain has TRBV28 and TRBJ1-2, with TRBD1 matching over 7 bases. V gave up 2 bases and J gave up 4 bases; unmatched junction bases: 4. The CDR3 length is 14 residues. Germline CDR1 MDHEN, CDR2 SYDVKM. The CDR3 loop reads CASSLKTGPYGYTF. The CDR3 DNA is TGTGCCAGCAGTTTAAAGACAGGGCCCTATGGCTACACCTTC.

The V gene is TRBV4-2, the J gene TRBJ2-7; TRBD1 agrees at 8 bases. CDR1 and CDR2 (germline): LGHNA, YNFKEQ. V was pared by 3 bases and J by 0 bases, with 4 bases of the junction left unmatched. The CDR3 totals 15 residues. The CDR3 DNA sequence: TGTGCCAGCAGCCACCCGGGACAGGACTCCTACGAGCAGTACTTC. Protein sequence: CASSHPGQDSYEQYF.

This clone was observed a handful of times. The chain has TRBV28 and TRBJ2-5; D unresolved. V shed 5 bases and J shed 5 bases, with 15 bases lying between them. This CDR3 spans 14 amino acids. Per germline, CDR1 MDHEN and CDR2 SYDVKM. CDR3 coding DNA: TGTGCCAGCAGTGGGGTGACGGAGAGGGAGACCCAGTACTTC. Its translation: CASSGVTERETQYF.

This chain joins TRBV2 and TRBJ2-2; perhaps TRBD2 as D (5 bases). V lost 3 bases to trimming and J lost 5 bases, with 13 bases between them. Germline CDR1 SNHLY, CDR2 FYNNEI. The CDR3 totals 15 residues. The CDR3 coding sequence is TGTGCCAGCAGTGAGGAGAGGGCCGGGACCGGGGAGCTGTTTTTT. Translation: CASSEERAGTGELFF.

V and J are TRBV4-3 and TRBJ1-4, with D uncertain. The CDR3 consists of 14 residues. The V end was cut by 4 bases, the J end by 8 bases, with 14 bases between. Germline V gene lookup returns CDR1 LGHNA and CDR2 YSLEER. CDR3 sequence: CASSPVPPGEKLFF. The DNA for the CDR3 is TGCGCCAGCAGCCCCGTTCCCCCCGGAGAAAAACTGTTTTTT.

CDR3 DNA: TGCGCCGGGAGGACCGGGACTAGCGGGAATGAGCAGTTCTTC. This codes for CAGRTGTSGNEQFF. V usage is TRBV5-1 and J usage is TRBJ2-1; 12 bases are a match to TRBD2. After removal of 10 bases from V and 7 bases from J, the junction contained 9 bases not matched to a gene. Germline CDR1 and CDR2: SGHRS and YFSETQ. The CDR3 has 14 residues. Filled out from reference TRBV5-1 and TRBJ2-1, the complete variable domain reads KAGVTQTPRYLIKTRGQQVTLSCSPISGHRSVSWYQQTPGQGLQFLFEYFSETQRNKGNFPGRFSGRQFSNSRSEMNVSTLELGDSALYLCAGRTGTSGNEQFFGPGTRLTVL.

J is TRBJ2-5 and V is TRBV7-4; 8 positions agree with TRBD1. The CDR3 length is 17 residues. Germline CDR1 and CDR2: SGHVT and SQSDAQ. Here the CDR3 reads CGRTGGSRGSTQETQYF. As DNA, the CDR3 is TGTGGCCGAACAGGGGGTTCACGGGGTTCGACTCAAGAGACCCAGTACTTC.

The chain is built from TRBV18 and TRBJ2-1; TRBD2 might be the D (6 bases). Between the trimmed V and J ends, which lost 1 base and 4 bases, there was a span of 8 bases. The CDR3 extends over 14 amino acids. Germline CDR1 KGHSH, CDR2 LQKENI. Here the CDR3 DNA reads TGTGCCAGCTCACCACGGGCGGGATACAATGAGCAGTTCTTC. This translates into CASSPRAGYNEQFF.